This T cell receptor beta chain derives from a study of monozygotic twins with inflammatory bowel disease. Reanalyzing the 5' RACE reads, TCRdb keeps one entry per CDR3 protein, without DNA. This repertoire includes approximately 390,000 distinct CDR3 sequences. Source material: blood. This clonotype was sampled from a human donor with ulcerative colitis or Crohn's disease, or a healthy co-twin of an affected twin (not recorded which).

CDR3 amino acids: CASSQYGGQETQYF. The rearrangement uses TRBV11-2 and TRBJ2-5; TCRdb selects TRBD1, and the lack of DNA leaves this call unchecked. The germline CDR1 and CDR2 sequences are SGHAT and FQNNGV. This CDR3 spans 14 amino acids.